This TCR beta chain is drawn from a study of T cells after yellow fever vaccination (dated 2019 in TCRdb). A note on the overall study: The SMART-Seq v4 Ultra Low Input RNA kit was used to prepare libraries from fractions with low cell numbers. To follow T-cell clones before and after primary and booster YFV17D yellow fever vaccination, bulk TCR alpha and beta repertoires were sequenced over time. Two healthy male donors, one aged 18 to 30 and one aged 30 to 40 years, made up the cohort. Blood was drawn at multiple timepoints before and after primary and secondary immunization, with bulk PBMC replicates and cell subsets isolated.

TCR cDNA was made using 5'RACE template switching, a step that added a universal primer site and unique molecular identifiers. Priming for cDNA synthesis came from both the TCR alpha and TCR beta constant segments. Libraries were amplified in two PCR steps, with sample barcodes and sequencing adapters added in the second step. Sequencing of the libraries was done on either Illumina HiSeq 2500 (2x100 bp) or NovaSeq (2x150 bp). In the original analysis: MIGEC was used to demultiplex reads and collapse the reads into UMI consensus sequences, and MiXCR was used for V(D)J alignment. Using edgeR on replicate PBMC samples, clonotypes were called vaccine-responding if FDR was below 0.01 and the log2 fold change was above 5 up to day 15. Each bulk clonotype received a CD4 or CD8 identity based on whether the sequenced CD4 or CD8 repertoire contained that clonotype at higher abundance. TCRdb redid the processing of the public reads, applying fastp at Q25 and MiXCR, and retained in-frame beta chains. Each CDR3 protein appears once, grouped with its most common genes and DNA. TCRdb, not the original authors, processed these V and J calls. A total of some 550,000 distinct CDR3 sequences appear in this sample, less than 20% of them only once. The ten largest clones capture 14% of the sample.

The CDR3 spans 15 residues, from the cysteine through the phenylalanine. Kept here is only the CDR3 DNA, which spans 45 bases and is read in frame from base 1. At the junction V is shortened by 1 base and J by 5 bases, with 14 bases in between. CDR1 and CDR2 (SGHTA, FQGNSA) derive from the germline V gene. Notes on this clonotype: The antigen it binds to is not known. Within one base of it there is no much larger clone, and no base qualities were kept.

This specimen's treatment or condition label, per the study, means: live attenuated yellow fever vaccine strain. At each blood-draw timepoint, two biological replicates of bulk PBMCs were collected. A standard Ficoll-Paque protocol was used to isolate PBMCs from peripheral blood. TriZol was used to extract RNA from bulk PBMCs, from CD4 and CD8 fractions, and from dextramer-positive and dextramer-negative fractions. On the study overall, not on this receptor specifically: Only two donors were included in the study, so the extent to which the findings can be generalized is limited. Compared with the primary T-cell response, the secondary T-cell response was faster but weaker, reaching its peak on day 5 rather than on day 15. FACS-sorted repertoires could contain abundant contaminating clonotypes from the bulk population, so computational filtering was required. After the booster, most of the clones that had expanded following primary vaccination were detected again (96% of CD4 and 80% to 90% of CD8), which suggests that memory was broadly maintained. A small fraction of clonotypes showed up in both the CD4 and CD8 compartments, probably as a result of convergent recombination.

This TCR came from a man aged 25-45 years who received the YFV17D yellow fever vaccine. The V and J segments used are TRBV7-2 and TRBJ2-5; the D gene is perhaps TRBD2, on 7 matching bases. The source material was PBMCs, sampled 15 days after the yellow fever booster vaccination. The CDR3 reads CASSLGRGRGETQYF. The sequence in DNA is TGTGCCAGCAGCTTAGGTCGGGGGAGGGGGGAGACCCAGTACTTC.